This T cell receptor beta chain was recorded in a study of T-cell reconstitution after alpha-beta-depleted transplantation in children. In its sample, this clonotype was seen a few times. The CDR3 length is 15 residues. The V gene end was trimmed by 4 bases and the J gene end by 5 bases; junction bases not matched to a gene: 4. Looked up from germline, CDR1 is SGHTA and CDR2 is FQGNSA. The TCRbeta library was prepared with unique molecular identifiers. TCRdb re-analysed the PCR reads in MiXCR, keeping a single row per CDR3 protein. The data contain some 120,000 distinct CDR3 sequences, 8.5% to 10% of them singletons.

The rearrangement links TRBV7-2 to TRBJ1-5, with 11 bases that match TRBD1. Sequencing used PBMCs, mostly from graft donor cells, obtained 180 days after TCRalphabeta/CD19-depleted stem cell transplant. The receptor was derived from a girl under two years old who had a stem cell transplant for combined immunodeficiency, so the T cells may come from the graft donor. CDR3 bases: TGTGCCAGCAGCTCGGGACAGGGGGGATATCAGCCCCAGCATTTT. Translated: CASSSGQGGYQPQHF. Full variable domain (outside the CDR3, taken from reference TRBV7-2 and TRBJ1-5): GAGVSQSPSNKVTEKGKDVELRCDPISGHTALYWYRQSLGQGLEFLIYFQGNSAPDKSGLPSDRFSAERTGGSVSTLTIQRTQQEDSAVYLCASSSGQGGYQPQHFGDGTRLSIL.